This T cell receptor beta chain derives from a study of blood T cell repertoires in COVID-19. The CDR3 has 15 residues. V shed 5 bases, J shed 4 bases, and the junction held 8 bases outside the gene matches. Germline V gene sequence: CDR1 LNHDA, CDR2 SQIVND (reference sequence). The authors' processing: Nucleated cell number was recorded as an estimate derived from reference gene primer amplification. Generated by immunoSEQ multiplex PCR, the TCRdb table keeps only in-frame clones and is missing some. V and J calls plus clone size are reproduced from that table; the DNA served to infer D and trimming. The data contain 150,000 to 200,000 clones, roughly 80% of them singletons.

This rearrangement joins TRBV19 to TRBJ2-7, with 10 bases aligning to TRBD2. Sequencing was carried out using peripheral blood. The sequence came from a man aged 60 to 75 with active or convalescent COVID-19. CDR3 DNA sequence: TGTGCCAGTAGTTCCGGGACTAGCGCCTATTACGAGCAGTACTTC. Protein sequence: CASSSGTSAYYEQYF.